These 10 T cell receptor beta chains share one sample of origin, sequenced in a study of spatial heterogeneity in lung cancer. General observations from the study: Within tumors, counts of expanded alpha and beta TCRs tracked tumor mutation counts.

Regarding time point: sample taken at primary tumor resection. No antigen has been identified for these receptors. TCRdb re-called the 5' RACE reads through MiXCR, storing one row per CDR3 protein. The sample gives 11,000 to 15,000 distinct CDR3 sequences, about 4.8% of which show up once; about a sixth is in the top ten. The sample here was lung tumor tissue, taken at surgery. The receptors originated from a female donor with early-stage non-small cell lung cancer.

Concerning this clonotype itself: It may be a read error: a sequence one base away is much more abundant. The rearrangement uses TRBV9 and TRBJ1-1, with TRBD1 as a possible D gene (5 bases). The V end lost 4 bases, the J end lost 1 base, and 8 bases lay between the germline ends. Germline V gene lookup returns CDR1 SGDLS and CDR2 YYNGEE. The CDR3 totals 13 residues. CDR3 residues: CASSRGGNTEAFF. CDR3 bases: TGTGCCAGCAGCCGGGGCGGGAACACTGAAGCTTTCTTT.

As for this clonotype: A much larger clone lies one base from this, so it may be a read error. The chain employs TRBV4-3 and TRBJ2-3, with 7 bases fitting TRBD2. This CDR3 has 15 residues. Germline CDR1 reads LGHNA; CDR2 reads YSLEER. V lost 1 base to trimming and J lost 5 bases; unmatched junction nucleotides: 6. DNA of the CDR3: TGCGCCAGCAGCCAAGCCCCGGGAGGTGAAGATACGCAGTATTTT. Protein product: CASSQAPGGEDTQYF.

This clonotype has a count of ten or more. V and J are TRBV2 and TRBJ2-5, with D perhaps TRBD2 (5 bases). This CDR3 region has 15 residues. Germline loops: CDR1 SNHLY, CDR2 FYNNEI. V was shortened by 3 bases and J by 5 bases, with 16 bases between the two germline ends. CDR3 sequence: CASSEWTPTGETQYF. CDR3 nucleotide sequence: TGTGCCAGCAGTGAGTGGACTCCGACTGGGGAGACCCAGTACTTC.

This clonotype appeared many times. This chain uses TRBV5-4 with TRBJ1-1; D gene unclear. Per germline, CDR1 SGHNT and CDR2 YYREEE (reference sequence). The CDR3 covers 13 residues. V lost 1 base and J 8 bases, leaving 12 bases between the germline ends. CDR3 sequence: CASSLSGTYEAFF. The CDR3 DNA reads as TGTGCCAGCAGCTTGTCCGGAACCTACGAAGCTTTCTTT.

This clonotype was recorded at least ten times. The V call is TRBV6-2 or TRBV6-3, the J call TRBJ2-7; possibly TRBD2 for D (5 bases). This CDR3 spans 12 amino acids. The germline gives CDR1 MNHEY, CDR2 SVGEGT. The ends were cut back, 0 bases at V and 6 bases at J, with 6 bases in the middle. This CDR3 reads CASSYSDFEQYF. The CDR3 bases are TGTGCCAGCAGTTACTCGGACTTCGAGCAGTACTTC.

The chain carries TRBV7-2 and TRBJ2-3, with TRBD2 matching over 7 bases. Germline loops: CDR1 SGHTA, CDR2 FQGNSA. This CDR3 has 15 residues. With 2 bases clipped from V and 3 bases from J, the junction kept 5 bases outside the gene matches. CDR3 bases: TGTGCCAGCAGCTTAAGGCGGGGGAGTACAGATACGCAGTATTTT. It yields the protein CASSLRRGSTDTQYF.

This clonotype was counted many times. This sequence joins TRBV10-1 and TRBJ2-3; weak D call: TRBD2 (6 bases). Germline V gene sequence: CDR1 WNHNN, CDR2 SYGVQD (reference sequence). The CDR3 contains 14 residues. The V end was cut by 3 bases, the J end by 5 bases, with 12 bases between. The CDR3 DNA is TGCGCCAGCAGTGAAGGAGGGCTCGGAGATACGCAGTATTTT. Translated, it gives CASSEGGLGDTQYF.

This clonotype occurred many times. The chain's CDR3 is CASRRGGYGYTF. The CDR3 DNA follows: TGTGCCAGCAGGAGGGGAGGCTATGGCTACACCTTC. The chain combines TRBV6-5 with TRBJ1-2; a possible D gene is TRBD1 (5 bases). The V and J ends lost 6 bases and 4 bases respectively, with 9 bases between them. There are 12 residues in the CDR3. Germline CDR1 and CDR2: MNHEY and SVGAGI.

This clonotype has ten or more counts. The chain couples TRBV6-2 or TRBV6-3 to TRBJ1-1; 7 nucleotides agree with TRBD1. Per germline, CDR1 MNHEY and CDR2 SVGEGT. The junction had 8 bases not matched to a gene; V was cut back by 6 bases and J by 1 base. The CDR3 consists of 15 residues. DNA for the CDR3: TGTGCCAGCAGCCGCCCTACAGGGGCGAACACTGAAGCTTTCTTT. Its protein product is CASSRPTGANTEAFF.

This clonotype has a count of ten or more. The chain has TRBV12-3 or TRBV12-4 and TRBJ2-5; 11 nucleotides agree with TRBD1. The CDR3 contains 16 residues. The J segment lost 2 bases and the V segment lost 3 bases, leaving 5 bases of the junction unmatched. The CDR3 is CASSFRTGGGQETQYF. CDR3 bases: TGTGCCAGCAGTTTTCGGACAGGGGGCGGTCAAGAGACCCAGTACTTC.